The 23 T cell receptor beta chains presented below share a single source sample, sequenced in a study of blood T cell repertoires in COVID-19. The method was immunoSEQ multiplex PCR; TCRdb's version includes in-frame clones alone and lacks a portion of them. The sample contains under 130,000 clones, roughly 82% of which appear only once. The sample consisted of peripheral blood. Receptors originate from a human donor in a cohort sampled during active COVID-19.

V gene TRBV9 combines with J gene TRBJ1-6; D gene unclear. The CDR3 covers 15 residues. Trimming removed 0 bases from V and 7 bases from J, with 11 bases in between. CDR1 and CDR2 (germline): SGDLS, YYNGEE. The CDR3, as DNA: TGTGCCAGCAGCGTAGAGGAGGGTGAGAATTCACCCCTCCACTTT. The encoded protein is CASSVEEGENSPLHF.

This sequence joins TRBV7-2 and TRBJ2-2, with 8 bases matching TRBD2. Per the germline V gene, CDR1 is SGHTA and CDR2 is FQGNSA. After removal of 0 bases from V and 5 bases from J, the junction contained 5 bases not matched to a gene. CDR3 size: 16 residues. For the CDR3, the DNA is TGTGCCAGCAGCTTAGCAGCGGGGGTAGATACCGGGGAGCTGTTTTTT. It is translated as CASSLAAGVDTGELFF. Full variable domain (missing parts from reference TRBV7-2 and TRBJ2-2): GAGVSQSPSNKVTEKGKDVELRCDPISGHTALYWYRQSLGQGLEFLIYFQGNSAPDKSGLPSDRFSAERTGGSVSTLTIQRTQQEDSAVYLCASSLAAGVDTGELFFGEGSRLTVL.

V usage is TRBV6-5 and J usage is TRBJ1-5; TRBD1 matches at 7 bases. CDR1 and CDR2 (germline): MNHEY, SVGAGI. Trimming at V came to 5 bases and at J to 3 bases, leaving 4 bases not matched to a gene. The CDR3 totals 14 residues. CDR3 residues: CASSQGGNNQPQHF. In DNA form, the CDR3 reads TGTGCCAGCAGTCAGGGGGGCAACAATCAGCCCCAGCATTTT.

The rearrangement joins TRBV5-6 to TRBJ2-5; D might be TRBD2 (7 bases). The germline V gene encodes CDR1 SGHDT and CDR2 YYEEEE. V was shortened by 7 bases and J by 2 bases, with 21 bases between the two germline ends. This CDR3 is built from 16 residues. The CDR3 loop is CASRGGRGKFQETQYF. Here the CDR3 DNA reads TGTGCCAGCCGTGGGGGGCGGGGGAAATTTCAAGAGACCCAGTACTTC.

The chain has TRBV21-1 and TRBJ2-3; whether TRBD2, the table's D call, matches the DNA was not checked. TRBV21-1 is marked as a pseudogene. The length of the CDR3 is 16 residues. This CDR3 is CASSPRLAGATDTQYF. CDR3 DNA sequence: TGTGCCAGCAGCCCACGACTAGCGGGGGCGACAGATACGCAGTATTTT.

This chain links TRBV19 with TRBJ1-5; D possibly corresponds to TRBD1 (5 bases). Germline loops: CDR1 LNHDA, CDR2 SQIVND (reference sequence). Trimming removed 5 bases from V and 6 bases from J, with 14 bases in between. The CDR3 runs to 14 residues. The CDR3 DNA is TGTGCCAGTAGTCCCCCAGGCAGGGCTCAGCCCCAGCATTTT. Translation: CASSPPGRAQPQHF.

Concerning this clone itself: At the DNA level, this CDR3 is encoded by other sequences in the same sample as well. The chain has TRBV5-1 and TRBJ1-6; 7 bases map to TRBD1. The ends lost 1 base at V and 7 bases at J; junction bases unmatched: 5. There are 15 residues in the CDR3. Germline V gene sequence: CDR1 SGHRS, CDR2 YFSETQ. The chain's CDR3 is CASSLSAGGNSPLHF. CDR3 DNA sequence: TGCGCCAGCAGCTTGTCGGCAGGGGGAAATTCACCCCTCCACTTT.

For this clone: The identical CDR3 is also encoded by other nucleotide sequences in the sample. CDR3 sequence reads: CASSPAGNYGYTF. CDR3 nucleotide sequence: TGTGCCAGCTCACCGGCGGGAAACTATGGCTACACCTTC. The rearrangement uses TRBV18 and TRBJ1-2; no definite D call. Germline V lookup: CDR1 KGHSH, CDR2 LQKENI. V lost 3 bases and J lost 2, with 7 bases in between. The CDR3 runs 13 residues.

The chain recombines TRBV18 with TRBJ1-3; D call uncertain. CDR1 is KGHSH, CDR2 LQKENI, per germline. Trimming removed 6 bases at V and 2 bases at J, with 14 bases between. The length of the CDR3 is 15 residues. This CDR3 is CASSTQSGTGNTIYF. The CDR3 DNA reads TGTGCCAGCTCCACTCAGTCGGGAACTGGAAACACCATATATTTT.

The V gene is TRBV19, the J gene TRBJ1-3; a possible D gene is TRBD1 (5 bases). The V end was cut by 5 bases, the J end by 8 bases, with 13 bases between. The CDR3 has 13 amino acids. The V gene's germline CDR1 is LNHDA and CDR2 SQIVND (reference sequence). CDR3 amino acids: CASSSRGGYTIYF. CDR3 nucleotides: TGTGCCAGTAGTTCGCGGGGCGGATACACCATATATTTT.

The gene calls are TRBV6-5 and TRBJ1-5; the D gene is possibly TRBD1 (6 bases). CDR1 and CDR2 from the germline V gene are MNHEY and SVGAGI. The germline V and J ends were trimmed by 6 bases and 7 bases, with 16 bases remaining between them. This CDR3 comprises 14 residues. This CDR3 is CASSPTGFGQPQHF. CDR3 DNA: TGTGCCAGCAGCCCAACAGGGTTTGGCCAGCCCCAGCATTTT.

This chain joins TRBV28 and TRBJ2-3; 9 nucleotides agree with TRBD2. V lost 3 bases, J lost 0 bases, and 7 bases stayed unmatched. The CDR3 length is 17 residues. Germline V gene sequence: CDR1 MDHEN, CDR2 SYDVKM. The CDR3 spells CASSFPSGESSTDTQYF. The CDR3, as DNA: TGTGCCAGCAGTTTCCCTAGCGGGGAGTCTAGCACAGATACGCAGTATTTT.

With respect to this clone: A much larger clone sits a single nucleotide away, making a read error possible. This same CDR3 is encoded by further DNA sequences in the sample. The chain links TRBV28 to TRBJ2-7, with D possibly matching TRBD2 (5 bases). The germline V gene has CDR1 MDHEN and CDR2 SYDVKM. This CDR3 is 11 amino acids long. CDR3 DNA sequence: TGTGCCAGTCGGGAAGCCTACGAACAGTACTTC. It is translated as CASREAYEQYF.

This chain links TRBV7-8 with TRBJ1-1; a possible D gene is TRBD1 (5 bases). This CDR3 comprises 16 residues. V lost 0 bases and J lost 0, with 11 bases in between. Germline V gives CDR1 SGHVS, CDR2 FQNEAQ. The CDR3 DNA is TGTGCCAGCAGCTTAGCGGGGGGACTCATGAACACTGAAGCTTTCTTT. It translates to CASSLAGGLMNTEAFF.

The V gene is TRBV27, the J gene TRBJ1-2; the match to TRBD1 covers 8 bases. Germline V gives CDR1 MNHEY, CDR2 SMNVEV (reference sequence). V dropped 3 bases and J dropped 7; count of bases not matched to a gene: 4. The CDR3 contains 13 residues. In nucleotides, the CDR3 is TGTGCCAGCAGTTTGACTGACAGGGGTGGCTACACCTTC. Translating gives CASSLTDRGGYTF.

V and J are TRBV6-5 and TRBJ2-1, with unresolved D. Between the trimmed V and J ends, which lost 6 bases and 6 bases, there was a span of 9 bases. The V gene's germline CDR1 is MNHEY and CDR2 SVGAGI. The CDR3 loop spans 12 amino acids. The CDR3: CASRLISNEQFF. For the CDR3, the DNA is TGTGCCAGCAGACTAATTTCCAATGAGCAGTTCTTC.

The chain employs TRBV25-1 and TRBJ1-3, with D possibly being TRBD1 (6 bases). The germline CDR1 and CDR2 sequences are MGHDK and SYGVNS. CDR3 length equals 16 residues. V dropped 3 bases and J dropped 4 bases, with 16 bases sitting between them. CDR3 sequence: CASSDGRGGLGNTIYF. As DNA, the CDR3 is TGTGCCAGCAGTGATGGGCGCGGGGGCTTGGGAAACACCATATATTTT.

V usage is TRBV7-2 and J usage is TRBJ1-2; 8 nucleotides line up with TRBD1. The CDR3 runs to 14 residues. Germline loops: CDR1 SGHTA, CDR2 FQGNSA. The J segment lost 5 bases and the V segment lost 4 bases, leaving 6 bases of the junction unmatched. CDR3 nucleotides: TGTGCCAGCAGCTCGGACAGGGTAGGATATGGCTACACCTTC. It specifies CASSSDRVGYGYTF.

This clone was counted between two and nine times. This rearrangement joins TRBV7-9 to TRBJ2-2, with a tentative D call TRBD2 (5 bases). Trimming cost V 4 bases and J 5 bases, with 5 bases left between them. The CDR3 covers 12 residues. Germline CDR1 is SEHNR and CDR2 is FQNEAQ (reference sequence). The CDR3 DNA reads as TGTGCCAGCAGCTCGGGGACCGGGGAGCTGTTTTTT. Its translation is CASSSGTGELFF.

The chain combines TRBV5-1 with TRBJ2-3; D is unclear. The CDR3 is made up of 13 amino acids. Per the germline V gene, CDR1 is SGHRS and CDR2 is YFSETQ. Trimming removed 7 bases at V and 5 bases at J, with 14 bases between. The CDR3 nucleotides are TGCGCCAGCTATTCGACTTCGGTAGATACGCAGTATTTT. This translates into CASYSTSVDTQYF.

V gene TRBV30 combines with J gene TRBJ1-4, with a weak D call TRBD1 (5 bases). V was pared by 3 bases and J by 5 bases, with 10 bases between. This CDR3 is built from 13 residues. Germline CDR1 GTSNPN, CDR2 SVGIG (reference sequence). The CDR3 DNA reads as TGTGCCTGGAGGACAGTCGGAAATGAAAAACTGTTTTTT. Protein product: CAWRTVGNEKLFF. Full variable domain (outside the CDR3, taken from reference TRBV30 and TRBJ1-4): SQTIHQWPATLVQPVGSPLSLECTVEGTSNPNLYWYRQAAGRGLQLLFYSVGIGQISSEVPQNLSASRPQDRQFILSSKKLLLSDSGFYLCAWRTVGNEKLFFGSGTQLSVL.

CDR3 in amino acids: CASSLLRGYTF. The CDR3 bases are TGTGCCAGCAGTTTACTCAGGGGCTACACCTTC. This rearrangement joins TRBV28 to TRBJ1-2, with unresolved D. V was pared by 2 bases and J by 8 bases, with 6 bases between. There are 11 residues in the CDR3. The germline gives CDR1 MDHEN, CDR2 SYDVKM.

In this sample, this clone turned up a few times. V usage is TRBV12-3 or TRBV12-4 and J usage is TRBJ1-2, with unresolved D. The CDR3 has 11 amino acids. Trimming pared 4 bases from V and 5 bases from J, leaving 5 bases between. CDR3 sequence: CASSSRYGYTF. CDR3 bases: TGTGCCAGCAGTTCCCGTTATGGCTACACCTTC.